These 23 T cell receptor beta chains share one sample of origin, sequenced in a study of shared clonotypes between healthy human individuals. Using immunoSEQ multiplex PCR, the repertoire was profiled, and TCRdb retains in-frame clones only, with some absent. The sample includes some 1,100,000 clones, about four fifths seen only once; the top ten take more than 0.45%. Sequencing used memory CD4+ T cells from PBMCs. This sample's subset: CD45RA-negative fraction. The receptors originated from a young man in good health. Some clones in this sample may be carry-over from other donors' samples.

The CDR3 DNA reads as TGCGCCAGCAGCGGGGGACTAGCGGGAGGTATCTACAATGAGCAGTTCTTC. Protein product: CASSGGLAGGIYNEQFF. This chain joins TRBV5-1 and TRBJ2-1; TRBD2 agrees at 15 bases. The CDR3 covers 17 residues. Germline values: CDR1 SGHRS, CDR2 YFSETQ. V lost 4 bases to trimming and J lost 3 bases; unmatched junction nucleotides: 5.

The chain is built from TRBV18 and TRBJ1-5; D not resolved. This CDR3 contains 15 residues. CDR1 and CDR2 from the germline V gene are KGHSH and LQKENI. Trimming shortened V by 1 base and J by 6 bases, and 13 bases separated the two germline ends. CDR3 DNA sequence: TGTGCCAGCTCACCACTCAAACGGGGAGGTCAGCCCCAGCATTTT. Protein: CASSPLKRGGQPQHF.

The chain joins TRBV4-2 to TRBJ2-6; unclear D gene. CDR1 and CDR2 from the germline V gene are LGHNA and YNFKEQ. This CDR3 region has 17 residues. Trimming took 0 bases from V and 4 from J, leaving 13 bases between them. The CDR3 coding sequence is TGTGCCAGCAGCCAAGAGTGGGCTCGATACGGGGCCAACGTCCTGACTTTC. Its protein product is CASSQEWARYGANVLTF.

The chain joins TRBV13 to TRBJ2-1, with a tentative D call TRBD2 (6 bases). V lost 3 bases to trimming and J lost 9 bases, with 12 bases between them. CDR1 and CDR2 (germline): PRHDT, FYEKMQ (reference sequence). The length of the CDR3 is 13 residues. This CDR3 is CASSLGPEGEQFF. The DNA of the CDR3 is TGTGCCAGCAGCTTGGGGCCGGAGGGTGAGCAGTTCTTC.

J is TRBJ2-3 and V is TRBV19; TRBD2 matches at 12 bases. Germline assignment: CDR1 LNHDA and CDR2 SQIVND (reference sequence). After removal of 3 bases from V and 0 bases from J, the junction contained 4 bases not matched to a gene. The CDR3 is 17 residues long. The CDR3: CASSIIGLAGSTDTQYF. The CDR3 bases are TGTGCCAGTAGTATTATCGGACTAGCGGGGAGCACAGATACGCAGTATTTT.

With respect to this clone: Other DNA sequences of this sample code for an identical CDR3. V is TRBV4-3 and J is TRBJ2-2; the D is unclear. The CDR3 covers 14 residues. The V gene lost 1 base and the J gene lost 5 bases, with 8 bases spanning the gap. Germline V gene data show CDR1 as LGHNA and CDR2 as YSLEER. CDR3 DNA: TGCGCCAGCAGCCAAGTGGCTTTAACCGGGGAGCTGTTTTTT. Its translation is CASSQVALTGELFF.

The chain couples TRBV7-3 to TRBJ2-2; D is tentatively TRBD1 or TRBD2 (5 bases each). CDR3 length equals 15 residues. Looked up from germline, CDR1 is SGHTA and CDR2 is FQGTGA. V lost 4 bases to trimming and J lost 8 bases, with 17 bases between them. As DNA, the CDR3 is TGTGCCAGCAGCTCCGCCGGGACGGAGAGAGGGGAGCTGTTTTTT. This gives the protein CASSSAGTERGELFF.

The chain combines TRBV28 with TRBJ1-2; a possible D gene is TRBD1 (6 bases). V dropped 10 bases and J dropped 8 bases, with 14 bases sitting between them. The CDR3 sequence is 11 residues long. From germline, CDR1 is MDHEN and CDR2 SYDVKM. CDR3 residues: CATGRGTGYTF. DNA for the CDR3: TGTGCCACGGGGAGGGGGACCGGCTACACCTTC.

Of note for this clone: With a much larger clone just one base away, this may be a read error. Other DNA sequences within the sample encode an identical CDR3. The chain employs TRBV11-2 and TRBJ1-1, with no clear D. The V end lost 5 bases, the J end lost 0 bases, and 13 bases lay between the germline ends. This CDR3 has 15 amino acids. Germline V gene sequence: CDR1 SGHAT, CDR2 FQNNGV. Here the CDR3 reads CASSLTANMNTEAFF. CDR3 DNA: TGTGCCAGCAGCCTAACAGCAAATATGAACACTGAAGCTTTCTTT.

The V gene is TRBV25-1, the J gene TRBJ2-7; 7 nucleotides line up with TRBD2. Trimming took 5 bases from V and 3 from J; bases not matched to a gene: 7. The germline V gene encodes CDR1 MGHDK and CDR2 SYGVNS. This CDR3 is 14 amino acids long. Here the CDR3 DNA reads TGTGCCAGCAGTCGGGTAGGCGGGGGCTACGAGCAGTACTTC. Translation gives CASSRVGGGYEQYF.

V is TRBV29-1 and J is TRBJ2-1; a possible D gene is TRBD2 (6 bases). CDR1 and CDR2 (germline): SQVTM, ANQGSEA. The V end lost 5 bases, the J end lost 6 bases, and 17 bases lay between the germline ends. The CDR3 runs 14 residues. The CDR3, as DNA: TGCAGCGTTAGGCGGGATAGTGGGGGCAATGAGCAGTTCTTC. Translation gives CSVRRDSGGNEQFF.

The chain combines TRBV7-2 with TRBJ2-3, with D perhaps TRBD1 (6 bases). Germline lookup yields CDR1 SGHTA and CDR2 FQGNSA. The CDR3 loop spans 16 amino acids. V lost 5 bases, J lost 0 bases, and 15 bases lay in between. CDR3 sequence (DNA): TGTGCCAGCAGCACCAAGACAGGATCTAGCACAGATACGCAGTATTTT. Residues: CASSTKTGSSTDTQYF.

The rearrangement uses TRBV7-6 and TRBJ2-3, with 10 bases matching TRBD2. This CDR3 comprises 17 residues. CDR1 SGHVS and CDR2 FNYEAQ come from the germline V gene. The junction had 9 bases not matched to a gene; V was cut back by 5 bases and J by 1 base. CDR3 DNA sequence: TGTGCCAGCAGCCCAGTTACCGGGACTAGCGGCACAGATACGCAGTATTTT. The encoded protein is CASSPVTGTSGTDTQYF.

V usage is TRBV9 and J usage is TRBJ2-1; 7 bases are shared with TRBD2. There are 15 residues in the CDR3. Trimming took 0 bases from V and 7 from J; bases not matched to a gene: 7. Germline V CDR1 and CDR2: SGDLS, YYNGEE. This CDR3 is CASSVAPGEGNEQFF. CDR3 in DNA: TGTGCCAGCAGCGTAGCCCCCGGGGAGGGTAATGAGCAGTTCTTC.

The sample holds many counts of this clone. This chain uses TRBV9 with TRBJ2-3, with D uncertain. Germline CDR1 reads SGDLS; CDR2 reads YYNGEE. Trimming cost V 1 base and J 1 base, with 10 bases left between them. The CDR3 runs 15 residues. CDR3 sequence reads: CASSVRSSGTDTQYF. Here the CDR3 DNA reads TGTGCCAGCAGCGTACGTTCTTCGGGCACAGATACGCAGTATTTT. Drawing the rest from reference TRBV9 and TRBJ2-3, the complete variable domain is DSGVTQTPKHLITATGQRVTLRCSPRSGDLSVYWYQQSLDQGLQFLIQYYNGEERAKGNILERFSAQQFPDLHSELNLSSLELGDSALYFCASSVRSSGTDTQYFGPGTRLTVL.

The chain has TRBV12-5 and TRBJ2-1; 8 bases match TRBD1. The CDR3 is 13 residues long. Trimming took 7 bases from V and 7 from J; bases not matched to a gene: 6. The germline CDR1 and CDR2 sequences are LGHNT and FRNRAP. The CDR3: CASALTGENEQFF. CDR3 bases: TGTGCTAGTGCACTGACAGGGGAGAATGAGCAGTTCTTC.

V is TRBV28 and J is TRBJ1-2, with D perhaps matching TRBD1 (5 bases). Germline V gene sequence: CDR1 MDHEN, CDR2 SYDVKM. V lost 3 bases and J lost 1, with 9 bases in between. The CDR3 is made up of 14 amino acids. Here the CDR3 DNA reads TGTGCCAGCAGTTTCGACAGATTTAACTATGGCTACACCTTC. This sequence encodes CASSFDRFNYGYTF.

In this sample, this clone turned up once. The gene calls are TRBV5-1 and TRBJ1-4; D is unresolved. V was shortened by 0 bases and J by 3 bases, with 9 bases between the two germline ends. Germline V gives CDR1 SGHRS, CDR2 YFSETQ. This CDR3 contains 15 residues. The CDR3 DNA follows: TGCGCCAGCAGCTTGGAGGCAGGTTCTAATGAAAAACTGTTTTTT. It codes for CASSLEAGSNEKLFF.

The CDR3 DNA sequence: TGTGCCAGCAGCCTCATTCGGCGTCCCGGGGAGCTGTTTTTT. It is translated as CASSLIRRPGELFF. The chain joins TRBV11-2 to TRBJ2-2, with unresolved D. The CDR3 is 14 residues long. V was pared by 5 bases and J by 6 bases, with 13 bases between. The germline V gene has CDR1 SGHAT and CDR2 FQNNGV.

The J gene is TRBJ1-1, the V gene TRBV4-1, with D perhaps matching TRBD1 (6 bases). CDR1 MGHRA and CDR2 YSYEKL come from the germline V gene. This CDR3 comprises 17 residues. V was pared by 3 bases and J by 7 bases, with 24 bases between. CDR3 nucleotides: TGCGCCAGCAGCCAGACGAGAACGTGGACAGCATCGATTGAAGCTTTCTTT. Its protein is CASSQTRTWTASIEAFF.

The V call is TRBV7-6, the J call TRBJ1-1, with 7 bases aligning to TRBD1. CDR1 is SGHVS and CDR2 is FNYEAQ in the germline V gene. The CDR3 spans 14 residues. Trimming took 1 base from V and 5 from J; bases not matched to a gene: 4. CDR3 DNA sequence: TGTGCCAGCAGCTTAGTTCTACAGGGGACTGAAGCTTTCTTT. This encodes CASSLVLQGTEAFF.

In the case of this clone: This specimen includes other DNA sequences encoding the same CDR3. The CDR3 nucleotides read TGCGCCAGTTCTAGCACAGATACGCAGTATTTT. This gives the protein CASSSTDTQYF. The chain uses TRBV5-1 and TRBJ2-3, with unresolved D. The CDR3 contains 11 residues. Trimming cost V 8 bases and J 0 bases, with 4 bases left between them. Looked up from germline, CDR1 is SGHRS and CDR2 is YFSETQ. The full variable domain, its missing parts supplied by reference TRBV5-1 and TRBJ2-3, is KAGVTQTPRYLIKTRGQQVTLSCSPISGHRSVSWYQQTPGQGLQFLFEYFSETQRNKGNFPGRFSGRQFSNSRSEMNVSTLELGDSALYLCASSSTDTQYFGPGTRLTVL.

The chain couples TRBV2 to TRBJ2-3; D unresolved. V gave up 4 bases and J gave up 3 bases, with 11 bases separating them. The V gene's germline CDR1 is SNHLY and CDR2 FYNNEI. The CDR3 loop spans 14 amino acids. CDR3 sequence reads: CASSAEQWTDTQYF. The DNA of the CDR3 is TGTGCCAGCAGTGCGGAACAGTGGACAGATACGCAGTATTTT.